The 10 T cell receptor beta chains given below trace back to one sample, sequenced in a study of beta chain features in type 1 diabetes. The study, taken as a whole, reports: Among all four CD4+ subsets, Type 1 diabetes patients had TCRB CDR3s that were moderately but significantly shorter.

Antigens of these TCRs are unknown. cDNA synthesis used the whole RNA isolate, giving expressed TCRB sequences. The data were produced by immunoSEQ multiplex PCR, yet TCRdb's version contains in-frame clones alone and is incomplete. The table has about 740,000 clones, roughly 12% seen once. What was sequenced was naive CD4+ T cells from blood. The source of these receptors is a man in his late teens or twenties with type 1 diabetes.

In this sample, this clone turned up a few times. This chain joins TRBV18 and TRBJ2-5; D not resolved. From germline, CDR1 is KGHSH and CDR2 LQKENI. This CDR3 has 14 residues. The germline V and J ends were trimmed by 3 bases and 0 bases, with 8 bases remaining between them. CDR3 DNA sequence: TGTGCCAGCTCACCGGCAACCTACCAAGAGACCCAGTACTTC. Its protein is CASSPATYQETQYF. The full variable domain, completed using reference TRBV18 and TRBJ2-5, is NAGVMQNPRHLVRRRGQEARLRCSPMKGHSHVYWYRQLPEEGLKFMVYLQKENIIDESGMPKERFSAEFPKEGPSILRIQQVVRGDSAAYFCASSPATYQETQYFGPGTRLLVL.

This clone was counted a few times. The V and J genes are TRBV5-4 and TRBJ2-2; D unclear. Trimming removed 4 bases at V and 2 bases at J, with 15 bases between. The CDR3 has 16 amino acids. The germline V gene has CDR1 SGHNT and CDR2 YYREEE (reference sequence). CDR3 bases: TGTGCCAGCAGCCCCGACTTTAGCTATAACACCGGGGAGCTGTTTTTT. It is translated as CASSPDFSYNTGELFF.

The CDR3: CASSYSVGTANYEQYF. CDR3 DNA: TGTGCCAGCAGTTACTCTGTCGGGACAGCAAACTACGAGCAGTACTTC. The rearrangement joins TRBV6-5 to TRBJ2-7; 7 bases match TRBD1. Germline V CDR1 and CDR2: MNHEY, SVGAGI. Trimming took 0 bases from V and 3 from J; bases not matched to a gene: 8. This CDR3 region has 16 residues.

The chain employs TRBV11-2 and TRBJ2-5; 7 bases agree with TRBD2. This CDR3 contains 15 residues. V gave up 6 bases and J gave up 0 bases; unmatched junction bases: 7. Germline V lookup: CDR1 SGHAT, CDR2 FQNNGV. CDR3 DNA: TGTGCCAGCAGTGCTCGTGGGAGGGACCAAGAGACCCAGTACTTC. Encoded protein: CASSARGRDQETQYF.

This clone has more than one count but fewer than ten. The chain joins TRBV29-1 to TRBJ1-6; D is perhaps TRBD1 (6 bases). Between the trimmed V and J ends, which lost 7 bases and 7 bases, there was a span of 14 bases. The CDR3 spans 13 residues. Germline lookup yields CDR1 SQVTM and CDR2 ANQGSEA. DNA of the CDR3: TGCAGCGCCGCACAGGGCGGGAATTCACCCCTCCACTTT. This translates into CSAAQGGNSPLHF.

In this sample, this clone turned up a few times. The chain couples TRBV30 to TRBJ1-2; no clear D gene. This CDR3 region has 11 residues. Per the germline V gene, CDR1 is GTSNPN and CDR2 is SVGIG (reference sequence). Trimming took off 2 bases at V and 4 bases at J, with 5 bases between the two ends. The CDR3 DNA follows: TGTGCCTGGAGTTTCAGCTATGGCTACACCTTC. This translates into CAWSFSYGYTF.

The chain uses TRBV12-5 and TRBJ2-1; TRBD1 matches 11 bases. Trimming at V came to 6 bases and at J to 6 bases, leaving 7 bases not matched to a gene. CDR3 length: 15 amino acids. From germline, CDR1 is LGHNT and CDR2 FRNRAP. The CDR3 is CASGLGQGAFNEQFF. For the CDR3, the DNA is TGTGCTAGTGGCCTCGGACAGGGGGCATTCAATGAGCAGTTCTTC.

The chain joins TRBV5-6 to TRBJ1-5; D possibly corresponds to TRBD1 (6 bases). This CDR3 comprises 14 residues. The germline V gene has CDR1 SGHDT and CDR2 YYEEEE. V was trimmed by 5 bases and J by 2 bases, leaving 11 bases between them. The CDR3 region has the DNA TGTGCCAGCAGTACAGGGAAAGGCAATCAGCCCCAGCATTTT. Its translation is CASSTGKGNQPQHF. Complete variable domain (other parts from reference TRBV5-6 and TRBJ1-5): DAGVTQSPTHLIKTRGQQVTLRCSPKSGHDTVSWYQQALGQGPQFIFQYYEEEERQRGNFPDRFSGHQFPNYSSELNVNALLLGDSALYLCASSTGKGNQPQHFGDGTRLSIL.

V usage is TRBV15 and J usage is TRBJ2-1, with 7 bases that match TRBD1. CDR3 length: 13 residues. Germline assignment: CDR1 LNHNV and CDR2 YYDKDF (reference sequence). The V segment lost 6 bases and the J segment 7 bases; nucleotides outside the gene matches: 6. In DNA form, the CDR3 reads TGTGCCACCAGGTTAGGGGGCCGGAATGAGCAGTTCTTC. Amino acids: CATRLGGRNEQFF.

A word on this clone: Other DNA sequences in this specimen translate into the identical CDR3. The V gene is TRBV5-4, the J gene TRBJ2-5; TRBD2 is a possible D gene (6 bases). V shed 0 bases and J shed 1 base, with 10 bases lying between them. The CDR3 length is 15 residues. CDR1 and CDR2 (germline): SGHNT, YYREEE (reference sequence). In DNA, the CDR3 is TGTGCCAGCAGCTTGGGATCGGGGGTCCAAGAGACCCAGTACTTC. This sequence encodes CASSLGSGVQETQYF.